This TCR beta chain was identified in a study of blood T cell repertoires in COVID-19. Study-level background: Italy, Spain and the United States were the sources of the convalescent and acute COVID-19 samples. In each case, the material was cDNA or gDNA derived from T cells, B-cell-depleted T cells, or PBMCs.

Germline-derived CDR1 and CDR2 are MNHEY and SVGAGI. The V end lost 5 bases, the J end lost 2 bases, and 16 bases lay between the germline ends. CDR3 length: 15 residues. Produced via immunoSEQ multiplex PCR; TCRdb's table is partial and in-frame only. The sample consists of roughly 71,000 clones, 85% of them appearing once. Only one count was recorded for this clone. The source of this sequence is a man aged 45-65 years with acute or convalescent COVID-19. The chain has TRBV6-5 and TRBJ2-7, with TRBD2 as a possible D gene (5 bases). The specimen sequenced was peripheral blood. The CDR3 sequence: CASSRSERSTYEQYF. CDR3 DNA sequence: TGTGCCAGCAGTCGGAGTGAGCGGTCTACCTACGAGCAGTACTTC.